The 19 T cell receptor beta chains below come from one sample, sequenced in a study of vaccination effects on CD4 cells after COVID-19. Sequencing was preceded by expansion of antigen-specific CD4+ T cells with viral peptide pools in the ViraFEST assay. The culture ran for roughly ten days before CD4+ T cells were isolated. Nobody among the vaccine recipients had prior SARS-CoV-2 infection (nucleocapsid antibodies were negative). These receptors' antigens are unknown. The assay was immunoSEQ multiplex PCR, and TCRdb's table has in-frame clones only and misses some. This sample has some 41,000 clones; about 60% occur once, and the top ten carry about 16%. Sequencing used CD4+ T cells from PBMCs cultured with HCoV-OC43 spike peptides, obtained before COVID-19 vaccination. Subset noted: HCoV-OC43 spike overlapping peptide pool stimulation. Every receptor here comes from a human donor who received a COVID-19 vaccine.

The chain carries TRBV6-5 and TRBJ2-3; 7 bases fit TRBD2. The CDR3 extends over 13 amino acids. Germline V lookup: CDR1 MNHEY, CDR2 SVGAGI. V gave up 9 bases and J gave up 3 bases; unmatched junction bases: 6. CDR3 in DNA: TGTGCCAGTAGGGACTATAGGACAGATACGCAGTATTTT. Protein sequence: CASRDYRTDTQYF.

In DNA, the CDR3 is TGTGCCACCAGGGCGGGTAATTATGGCTACACCTTC. Protein sequence: CATRAGNYGYTF. J is TRBJ1-2 and V is TRBV10-3, with D possibly being TRBD1 (5 bases). The CDR3 totals 12 residues. From germline, CDR1 is ENHRY and CDR2 SYGVKD. V gave up 10 bases and J gave up 5 bases, with 14 bases separating them.

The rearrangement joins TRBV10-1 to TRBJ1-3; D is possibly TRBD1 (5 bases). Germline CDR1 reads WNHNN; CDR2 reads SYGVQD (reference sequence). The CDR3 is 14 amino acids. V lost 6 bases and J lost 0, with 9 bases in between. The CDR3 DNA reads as TGCGCCAGCAGGCGGGGGATCTCTGGAAACACCATATATTTT. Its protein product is CASRRGISGNTIYF.

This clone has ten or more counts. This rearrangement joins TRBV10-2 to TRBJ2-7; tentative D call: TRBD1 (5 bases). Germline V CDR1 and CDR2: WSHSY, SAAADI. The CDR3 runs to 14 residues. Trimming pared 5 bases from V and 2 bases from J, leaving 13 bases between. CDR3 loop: CASSFQQETYEQYF. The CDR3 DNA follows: TGCGCCAGCAGTTTTCAACAGGAGACCTACGAGCAGTACTTC.

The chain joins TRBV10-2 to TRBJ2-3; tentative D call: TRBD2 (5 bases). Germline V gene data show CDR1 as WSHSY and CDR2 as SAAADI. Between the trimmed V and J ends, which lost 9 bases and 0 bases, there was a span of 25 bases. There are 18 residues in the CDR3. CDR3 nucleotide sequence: TGCGCCAGTCGACAACTAGTCTCCTTCCTCAATAGCACAGATACGCAGTATTTT. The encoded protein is CASRQLVSFLNSTDTQYF.

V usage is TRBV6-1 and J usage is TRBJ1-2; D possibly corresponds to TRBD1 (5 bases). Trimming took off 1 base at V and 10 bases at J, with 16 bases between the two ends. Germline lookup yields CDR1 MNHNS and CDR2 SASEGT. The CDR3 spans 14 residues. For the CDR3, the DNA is TGTGCCAGCAGTGAAGATAGGGGACGGCTAGCCTACACCTTC. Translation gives CASSEDRGRLAYTF.

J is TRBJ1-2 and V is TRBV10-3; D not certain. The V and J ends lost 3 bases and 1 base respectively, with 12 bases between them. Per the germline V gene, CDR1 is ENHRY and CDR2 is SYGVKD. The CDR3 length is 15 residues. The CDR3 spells CAISDPRLNNYGYTF. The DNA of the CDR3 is TGTGCCATCAGTGATCCCCGGTTGAATAACTATGGCTACACCTTC.

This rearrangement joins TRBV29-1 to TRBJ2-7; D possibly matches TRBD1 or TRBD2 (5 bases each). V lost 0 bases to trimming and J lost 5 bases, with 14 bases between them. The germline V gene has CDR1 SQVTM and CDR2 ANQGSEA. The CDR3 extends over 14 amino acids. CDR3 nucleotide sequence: TGCAGCGTTGAAGATGGGGCAGGGACGGACGAGCAGTACTTC. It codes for CSVEDGAGTDEQYF.

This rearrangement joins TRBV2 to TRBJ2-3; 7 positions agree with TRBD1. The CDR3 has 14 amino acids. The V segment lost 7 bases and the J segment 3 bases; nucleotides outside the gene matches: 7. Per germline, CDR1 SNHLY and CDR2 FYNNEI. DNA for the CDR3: TGTGCCAGCACGGCTCAGGGGGTGACAGATACGCAGTATTTT. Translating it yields CASTAQGVTDTQYF.

The CDR3 DNA is TGTGCCAGCTCACCAGATTTTGCACTAGCGGGAGGGTTGAATGAGCAGTTCTTC. Translated, it gives CASSPDFALAGGLNEQFF. This chain links TRBV18 with TRBJ2-1, with 13 bases matching TRBD2. The junction had 11 bases not matched to a gene; V was cut back by 2 bases and J by 7 bases. The CDR3 contains 18 residues. Per germline, CDR1 KGHSH and CDR2 LQKENI.

CDR3 amino acids: CASSSAATYISYEQYF. The CDR3 coding sequence is TGTGCCAGCAGCTCGGCTGCTACCTATATCTCCTACGAGCAGTACTTC. The chain links TRBV11-2 to TRBJ2-7; D call uncertain. Trimming removed 4 bases at V and 0 bases at J, with 16 bases between. This CDR3 has 16 amino acids. Germline CDR1 reads SGHAT; CDR2 reads FQNNGV.

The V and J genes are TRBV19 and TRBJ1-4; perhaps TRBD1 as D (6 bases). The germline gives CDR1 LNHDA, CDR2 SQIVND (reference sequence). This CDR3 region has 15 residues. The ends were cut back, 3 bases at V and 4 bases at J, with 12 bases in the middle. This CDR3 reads CASSMQGLGNEKLFF. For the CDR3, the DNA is TGTGCCAGTAGTATGCAGGGGTTGGGTAATGAAAAACTGTTTTTT.

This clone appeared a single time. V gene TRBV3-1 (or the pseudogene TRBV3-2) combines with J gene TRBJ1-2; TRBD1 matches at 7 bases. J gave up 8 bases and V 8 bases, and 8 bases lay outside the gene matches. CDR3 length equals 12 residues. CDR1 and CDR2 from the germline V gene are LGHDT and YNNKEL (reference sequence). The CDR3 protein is CASRDRERGYTF. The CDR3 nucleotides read TGTGCCAGCCGAGACAGGGAAAGAGGCTACACCTTC.

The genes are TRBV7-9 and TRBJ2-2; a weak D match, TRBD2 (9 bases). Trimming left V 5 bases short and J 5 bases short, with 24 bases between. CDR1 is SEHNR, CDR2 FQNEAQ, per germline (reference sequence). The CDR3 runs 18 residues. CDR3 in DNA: TGTGCCAGCAGCCCAAGCCCGACAGGGGCGGGGGGGACCGGGGAGCTGTTTTTT. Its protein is CASSPSPTGAGGTGELFF.

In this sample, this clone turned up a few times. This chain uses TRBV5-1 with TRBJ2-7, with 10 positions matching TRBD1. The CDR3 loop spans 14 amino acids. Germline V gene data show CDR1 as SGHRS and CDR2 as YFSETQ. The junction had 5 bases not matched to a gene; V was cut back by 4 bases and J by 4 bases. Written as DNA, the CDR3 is TGCGCCAGCAGCCCAATGGGACAGGGGTACGAGCAGTACTTC. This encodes CASSPMGQGYEQYF.

The chain's CDR3 is CASSIDLRTSDSYNEQFF. In DNA, the CDR3 is TGTGCCAGTAGTATAGACCTGAGGACTAGCGACTCCTACAATGAGCAGTTCTTC. The V gene is TRBV19, the J gene TRBJ2-1; 9 nucleotides agree with TRBD2. CDR3 length equals 18 residues. Germline V gene lookup returns CDR1 LNHDA and CDR2 SQIVND (reference sequence). J lost 0 bases, V lost 0 bases, and 6 bases had no gene match.

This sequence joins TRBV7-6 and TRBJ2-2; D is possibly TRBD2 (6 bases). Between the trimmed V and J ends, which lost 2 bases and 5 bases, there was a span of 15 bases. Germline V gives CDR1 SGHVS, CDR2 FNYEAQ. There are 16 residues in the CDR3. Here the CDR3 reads CASSLSSSGGTGELFF. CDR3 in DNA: TGTGCCAGCAGCTTAAGCTCTAGTGGGGGGACCGGGGAGCTGTTTTTT. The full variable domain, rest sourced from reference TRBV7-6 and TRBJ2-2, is GAGVSQSPRYKVTKRGQDVALRCDPISGHVSLYWYRQALGQGPEFLTYFNYEAQQDKSGLPNDRFSAERPEGSISTLTIQRTEQRDSAMYRCASSLSSSGGTGELFFGEGSRLTVL.

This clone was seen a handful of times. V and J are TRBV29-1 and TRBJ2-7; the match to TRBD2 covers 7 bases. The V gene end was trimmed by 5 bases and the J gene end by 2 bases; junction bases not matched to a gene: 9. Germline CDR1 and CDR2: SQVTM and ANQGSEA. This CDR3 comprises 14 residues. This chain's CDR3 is CSVTPGTIAYEQYF. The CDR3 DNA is TGCAGCGTTACTCCCGGGACTATCGCCTACGAGCAGTACTTC.

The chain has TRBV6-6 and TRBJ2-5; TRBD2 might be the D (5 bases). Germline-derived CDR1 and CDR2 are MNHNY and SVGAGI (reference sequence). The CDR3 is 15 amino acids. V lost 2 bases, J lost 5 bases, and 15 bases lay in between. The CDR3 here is CASSYTRADGETQYF. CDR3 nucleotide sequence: TGTGCCAGCAGTTACACGAGGGCGGACGGGGAGACCCAGTACTTC.